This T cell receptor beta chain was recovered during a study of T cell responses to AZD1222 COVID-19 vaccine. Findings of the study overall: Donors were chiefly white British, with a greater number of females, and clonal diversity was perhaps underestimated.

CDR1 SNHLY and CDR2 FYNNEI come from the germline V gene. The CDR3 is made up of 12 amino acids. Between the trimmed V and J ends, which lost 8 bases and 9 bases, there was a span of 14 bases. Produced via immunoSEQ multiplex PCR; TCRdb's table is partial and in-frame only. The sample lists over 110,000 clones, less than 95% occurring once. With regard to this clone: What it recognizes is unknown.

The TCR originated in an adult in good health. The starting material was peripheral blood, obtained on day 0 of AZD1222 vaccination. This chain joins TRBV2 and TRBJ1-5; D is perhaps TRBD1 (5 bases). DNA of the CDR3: TGTGCCAGCGAGGCAGGGCCGGGGCCCCAGCATTTT. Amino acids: CASEAGPGPQHF.